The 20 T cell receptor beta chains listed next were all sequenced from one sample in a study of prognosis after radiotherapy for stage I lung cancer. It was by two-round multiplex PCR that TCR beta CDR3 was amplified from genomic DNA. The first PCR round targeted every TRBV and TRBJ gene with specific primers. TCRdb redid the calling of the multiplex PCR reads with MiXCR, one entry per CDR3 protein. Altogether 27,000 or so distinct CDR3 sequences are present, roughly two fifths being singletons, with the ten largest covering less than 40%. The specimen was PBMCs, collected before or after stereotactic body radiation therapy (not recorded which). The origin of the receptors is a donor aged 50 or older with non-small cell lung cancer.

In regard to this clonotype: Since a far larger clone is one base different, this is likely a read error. The CDR3, as DNA: TGTGCCATCAGCGGGGACGGTAGCAAGCAGTACTTC. It encodes CAISGDGSKQYF. The chain carries TRBV7-9 and TRBJ2-7, with 7 nucleotides matching TRBD2. Germline assignment: CDR1 SEHNR and CDR2 FQNEAQ (reference sequence). This CDR3 is 12 amino acids long.

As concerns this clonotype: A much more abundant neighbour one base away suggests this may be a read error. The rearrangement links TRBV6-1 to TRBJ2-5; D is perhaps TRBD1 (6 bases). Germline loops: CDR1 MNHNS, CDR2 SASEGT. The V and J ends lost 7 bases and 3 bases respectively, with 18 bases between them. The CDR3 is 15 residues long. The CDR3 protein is CASTSEGEGEETQYF. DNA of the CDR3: TGTGCCAGCACCTCTGAGGGAGAGGGGGAAGAGACCCAGTACTTC.

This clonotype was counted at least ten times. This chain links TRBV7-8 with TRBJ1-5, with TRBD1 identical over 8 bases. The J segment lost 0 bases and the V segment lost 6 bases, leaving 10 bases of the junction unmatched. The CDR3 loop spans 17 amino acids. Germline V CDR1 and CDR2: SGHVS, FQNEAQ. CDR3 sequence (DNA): TGTGCCAGCAGGGGAACAGGGGGAATAAATAGCAATCAGCCCCAGCATTTT. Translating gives CASRGTGGINSNQPQHF.

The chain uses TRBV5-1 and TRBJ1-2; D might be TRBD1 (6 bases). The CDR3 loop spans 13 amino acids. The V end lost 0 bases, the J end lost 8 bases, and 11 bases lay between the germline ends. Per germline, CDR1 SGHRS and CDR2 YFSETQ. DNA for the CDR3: TGCGCCAGCAGCTTGGGAGGGGGTCGCGGCTACACCTTC. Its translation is CASSLGGGRGYTF.

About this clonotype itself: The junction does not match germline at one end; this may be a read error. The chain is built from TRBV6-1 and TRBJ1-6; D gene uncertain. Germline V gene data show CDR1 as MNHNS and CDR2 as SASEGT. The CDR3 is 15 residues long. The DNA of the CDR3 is TGTGCCGGCAGTACACTCGGGAAGAACACGACGCCCCTCCACTTT. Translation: CAGSTLGKNTTPLHF.

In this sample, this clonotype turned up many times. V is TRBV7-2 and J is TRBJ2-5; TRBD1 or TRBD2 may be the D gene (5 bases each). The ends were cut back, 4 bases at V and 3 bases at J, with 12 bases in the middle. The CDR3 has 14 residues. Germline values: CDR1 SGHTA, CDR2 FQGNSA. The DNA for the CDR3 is TGTGCCAGCAGCTCAAGGGACCGCGAAGAGACCCAGTACTTC. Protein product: CASSSRDREETQYF.

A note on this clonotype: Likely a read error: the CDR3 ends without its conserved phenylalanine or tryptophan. In DNA form, the CDR3 reads TGTGCCAGCAGCTCTCAACAGGGAATCGTACAAGAGACCCAGTACTAC. Translated, it gives CASSSQQGIVQETQYY. The chain joins TRBV7-6 to TRBJ2-5; TRBD1 might be the D (6 bases). This CDR3 has 16 amino acids. Trimming removed 4 bases at V and 2 bases at J, with 17 bases between. Germline-derived CDR1 and CDR2 are SGHVS and FNYEAQ.

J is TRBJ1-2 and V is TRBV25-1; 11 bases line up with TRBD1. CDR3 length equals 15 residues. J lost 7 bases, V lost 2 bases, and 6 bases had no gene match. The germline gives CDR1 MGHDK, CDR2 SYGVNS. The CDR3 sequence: CASSEPGQGVFGYTF. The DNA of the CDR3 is TGTGCCAGCAGTGAACCGGGACAGGGGGTTTTTGGCTACACCTTC.

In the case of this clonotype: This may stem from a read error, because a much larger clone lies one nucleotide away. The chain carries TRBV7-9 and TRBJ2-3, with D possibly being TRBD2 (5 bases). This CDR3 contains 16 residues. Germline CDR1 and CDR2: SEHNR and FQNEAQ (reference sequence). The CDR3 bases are TGTGCCAGCAGCTTAAAACTAGTCATAGGCACATATACGCAGTATTTT. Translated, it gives CASSLKLVIGTYTQYF. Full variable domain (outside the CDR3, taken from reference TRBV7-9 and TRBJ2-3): DTGVSQNPRHKITKRGQNVTFRCDPISEHNRLYWYRQTLGQGPEFLTYFQNEAQLEKSRLLSDRFSAERPKGSFSTLEIQRTEQGDSAMYLCASSLKLVIGTYTQYFGPGTRLTVL.

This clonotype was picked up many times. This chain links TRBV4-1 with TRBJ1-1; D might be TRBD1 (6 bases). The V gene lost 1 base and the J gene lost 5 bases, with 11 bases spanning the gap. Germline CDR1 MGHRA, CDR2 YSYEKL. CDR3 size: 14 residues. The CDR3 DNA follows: TGCGCCAGCAGCCAAGCCGGGGGCGTAACTGAAGCTTTCTTT. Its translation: CASSQAGGVTEAFF.

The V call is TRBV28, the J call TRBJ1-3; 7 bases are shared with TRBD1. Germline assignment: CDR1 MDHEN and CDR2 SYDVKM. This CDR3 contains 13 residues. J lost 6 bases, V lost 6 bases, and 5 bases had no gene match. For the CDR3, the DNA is TGTGCCAGCAGCAGACAGGGCCCAAACACCATATATTTT. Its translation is CASSRQGPNTIYF. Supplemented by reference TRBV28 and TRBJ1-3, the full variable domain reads DVKVTQSSRYLVKRTGEKVFLECVQDMDHENMFWYRQDPGLGLRLIYFSYDVKMKEKGDIPEGYSVSREKKERFSLILESASTNQTSMYLCASSRQGPNTIYFGEGSWLTVV.

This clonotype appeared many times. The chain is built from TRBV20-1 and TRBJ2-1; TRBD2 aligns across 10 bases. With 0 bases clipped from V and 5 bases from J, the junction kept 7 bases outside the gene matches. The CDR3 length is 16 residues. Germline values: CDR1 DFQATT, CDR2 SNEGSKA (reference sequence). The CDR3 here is CSARDGPSGSNNEQFF. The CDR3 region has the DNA TGCAGTGCTAGAGATGGCCCTAGCGGGAGCAACAATGAGCAGTTCTTC.

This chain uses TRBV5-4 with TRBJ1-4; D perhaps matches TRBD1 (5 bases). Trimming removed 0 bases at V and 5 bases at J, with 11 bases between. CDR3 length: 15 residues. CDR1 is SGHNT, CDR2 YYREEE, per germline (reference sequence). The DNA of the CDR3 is TGTGCCAGCAGCTTGGCCGGGGGGGTGAATGAAAAACTGTTTTTT. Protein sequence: CASSLAGGVNEKLFF.

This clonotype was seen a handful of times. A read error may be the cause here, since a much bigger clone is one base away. The CDR3 here is CASSEAQAGGDTGELLF. Here the CDR3 DNA reads TGTGCCAGCAGTGAAGCCCAAGCGGGGGGAGACACCGGGGAGCTGCTTTTT. The V call is TRBV6-2 or TRBV6-3, the J call TRBJ2-2, with 9 positions matching TRBD2. The germline V gene encodes CDR1 MNHEY and CDR2 SVGEGT. The CDR3 is 17 amino acids.

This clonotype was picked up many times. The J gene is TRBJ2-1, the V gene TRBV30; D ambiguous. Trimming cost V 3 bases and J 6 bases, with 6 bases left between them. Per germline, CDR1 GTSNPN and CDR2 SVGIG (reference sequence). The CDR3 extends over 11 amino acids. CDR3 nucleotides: TGTGCCTGGAGCGACTTCAATGAGCAGTTCTTC. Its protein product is CAWSDFNEQFF. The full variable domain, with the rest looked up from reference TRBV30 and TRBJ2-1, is SQTIHQWPATLVQPVGSPLSLECTVEGTSNPNLYWYRQAAGRGLQLLFYSVGIGQISSEVPQNLSASRPQDRQFILSSKKLLLSDSGFYLCAWSDFNEQFFGPGTRLTVL.

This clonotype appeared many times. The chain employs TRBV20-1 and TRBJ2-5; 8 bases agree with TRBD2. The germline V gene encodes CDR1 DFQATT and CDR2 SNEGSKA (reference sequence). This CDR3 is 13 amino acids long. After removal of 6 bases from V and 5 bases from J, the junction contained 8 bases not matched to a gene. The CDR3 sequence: CSAGTRRAETQYF. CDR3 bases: TGCAGTGCGGGGACTAGGAGGGCGGAGACCCAGTACTTC.

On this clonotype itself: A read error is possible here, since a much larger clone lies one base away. Here the CDR3 reads CSVLVAGELFF. As DNA, the CDR3 is TGCAGCGTTTTGGTTGCCGGGGAGCTGTTTTTT. The chain has TRBV29-1 and TRBJ2-2, with D unclear. The CDR3 loop spans 11 amino acids. Germline loops: CDR1 SQVTM, CDR2 ANQGSEA. The germline V and J ends were trimmed by 5 bases and 6 bases, with 7 bases remaining between them.

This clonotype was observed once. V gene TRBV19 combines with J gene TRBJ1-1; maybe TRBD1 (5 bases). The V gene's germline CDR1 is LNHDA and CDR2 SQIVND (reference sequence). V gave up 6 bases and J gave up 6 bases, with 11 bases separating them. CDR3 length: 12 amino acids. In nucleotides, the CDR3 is TGTGCCAGTAGGAGACAGCACCCTGAAGCTTTCTTT. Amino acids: CASRRQHPEAFF.

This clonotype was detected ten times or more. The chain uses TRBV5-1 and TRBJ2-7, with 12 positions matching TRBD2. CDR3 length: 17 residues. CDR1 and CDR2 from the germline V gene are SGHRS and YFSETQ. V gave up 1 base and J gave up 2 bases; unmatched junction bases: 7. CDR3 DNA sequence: TGCGCCAGCAGCTTGTCCGGGACTAGCGGGCCGCCCTACGAGCAGTACTTC. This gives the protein CASSLSGTSGPPYEQYF.

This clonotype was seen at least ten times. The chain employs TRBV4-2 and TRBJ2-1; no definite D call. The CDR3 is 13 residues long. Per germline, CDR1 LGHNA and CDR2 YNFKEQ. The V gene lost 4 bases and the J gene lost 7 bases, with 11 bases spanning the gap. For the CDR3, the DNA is TGTGCCAGCAGCCCTAGGGAAGGAAATGAGCAGTTCTTC. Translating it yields CASSPREGNEQFF.